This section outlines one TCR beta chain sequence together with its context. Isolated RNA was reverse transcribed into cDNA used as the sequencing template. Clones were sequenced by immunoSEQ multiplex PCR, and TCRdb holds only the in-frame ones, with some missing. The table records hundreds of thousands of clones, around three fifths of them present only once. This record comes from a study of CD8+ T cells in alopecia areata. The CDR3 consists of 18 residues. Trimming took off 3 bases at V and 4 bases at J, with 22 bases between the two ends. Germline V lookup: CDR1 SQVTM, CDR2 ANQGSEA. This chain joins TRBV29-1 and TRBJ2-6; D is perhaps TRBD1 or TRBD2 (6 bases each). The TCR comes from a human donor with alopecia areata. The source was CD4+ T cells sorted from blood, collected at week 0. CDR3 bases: TGCAGCGTTGAGGTGTTTTCGGGGGCGCAGGGAGGGGCCAACGTCCTGACTTTC. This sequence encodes CSVEVFSGAQGGANVLTF.